These T cell receptor beta chains were read from a single sample in a study of shared clonotypes between healthy human individuals. The repertoire was sequenced with immunoSEQ multiplex PCR; TCRdb's copy has only in-frame clones and lacks some. Of 2 million or so clones in the sample, about 95% were seen once. The sequenced sample was naive CD8+ T cells sorted from blood. These receptors came from a man in his late teens or twenties in good health. The CDR3 runs from the conserved cysteine through the conserved F or W. The order of the fields is clone size, D gene, V gene, J gene, CDR3 DNA, CDR3 protein. D genes are given only for firm matches. Clone sizes are given selectively: once, few, many, or a class where the clone is expanded.

clone_size: .
d_call: TRBD2
v_call: TRBV11-2
j_call: TRBJ2-5
cdr3_nt: TGTGCCAGCAGCTCCCCCTCCGGGGACTACGAGACCCAGTACTTC
cdr3_aa: CASSSPSGDYETQYF

clone_size: .
d_call: .
v_call: TRBV11-2
j_call: TRBJ2-7
cdr3_nt: TGTGCCAGCAGCTTATCTCCAGGGGTGGAAGAGCAGTACTTC
cdr3_aa: CASSLSPGVEEQYF

clone_size: .
d_call: TRBD2
v_call: TRBV11-2
j_call: TRBJ2-1
cdr3_nt: TGTGCCAGCAGCTTAGTCCCGGGGGGGCAGGGTGAGCAGTTCTTC
cdr3_aa: CASSLVPGGQGEQFF

clone_size: .
d_call: .
v_call: TRBV6-6
j_call: TRBJ2-5
cdr3_nt: TGTGCCACGACTAGAGACCAAGAGACCCAGTACTTC
cdr3_aa: CATTRDQETQYF

clone_size: .
d_call: .
v_call: TRBV28
j_call: TRBJ2-1
cdr3_nt: TGTGCCAGCAATCGAGGGAAGGTGTACAATGAGCAGTTCTTC
cdr3_aa: CASNRGKVYNEQFF

clone_size: .
d_call: .
v_call: TRBV11-2
j_call: TRBJ2-7
cdr3_nt: TGTGCCAGCAATCAGGGAAGCGCCTACGAGCAGTACTTC
cdr3_aa: CASNQGSAYEQYF

clone_size: .
d_call: .
v_call: TRBV7-9
j_call: TRBJ2-3
cdr3_nt: TGTGCCAGCAGGTCTTTGGGAGGCACAGATACGCAGTATTTT
cdr3_aa: CASRSLGGTDTQYF

clone_size: .
d_call: TRBD2
v_call: TRBV5-6
j_call: TRBJ2-2
cdr3_nt: TGTGCCAGCAGCCTGAGGGGAGGGCCCTCCGGGGAGCTGTTTTTT
cdr3_aa: CASSLRGGPSGELFF

clone_size: .
d_call: TRBD1
v_call: TRBV2
j_call: TRBJ1-4
cdr3_nt: TGTGCCAGCAGTGGGGACAGCTACCTCCCTGAAAAACTGTTTTTT
cdr3_aa: CASSGDSYLPEKLFF

clone_size: .
d_call: .
v_call: TRBV29-1
j_call: TRBJ1-1
cdr3_nt: TGCAGCGTTGCCACTCCCCCTGGACAGATGAACACTGAAGCTTTCTTT
cdr3_aa: CSVATPPGQMNTEAFF

clone_size: .
d_call: TRBD1
v_call: TRBV28
j_call: TRBJ2-7
cdr3_nt: TGTGCCAGCACCCCCCCTGTCGGACAGGATTACGAGCAGTACTTC
cdr3_aa: CASTPPVGQDYEQYF

clone_size: .
d_call: .
v_call: TRBV7-9
j_call: TRBJ2-2
cdr3_nt: TGTGCCAGCAGCTTAACGGTCGGGGAGCTGTTTTTT
cdr3_aa: CASSLTVGELFF

clone_size: .
d_call: .
v_call: TRBV7-9
j_call: TRBJ1-5
cdr3_nt: TGTGCCAGCAGTTCCGGGGATCAGCCCCAGCATTTT
cdr3_aa: CASSSGDQPQHF

clone_size: .
d_call: .
v_call: TRBV5-6
j_call: TRBJ2-3
cdr3_nt: TGTGCCAGCAGCTTGTCGGACTATGCACAGTATTTT
cdr3_aa: CASSLSDYAQYF

clone_size: few
d_call: .
v_call: TRBV21-1
j_call: TRBJ2-7
cdr3_nt: TGTGCCAGCCGGCAGGGCCGGGAACGGATGGGACTAGCGGGAGAAGCATACGAGCAGTACTTC
cdr3_aa: CASRQGRERMGLAGEAYEQYF

clone_size: .
d_call: .
v_call: TRBV10-3
j_call: TRBJ2-7
cdr3_nt: TGTGCCATCAGTGATTCCGGGTACGAGCAGTACTTC
cdr3_aa: CAISDSGYEQYF

clone_size: .
d_call: .
v_call: TRBV5-4
j_call: TRBJ1-6
cdr3_nt: TGTGCCAGCAGCTTGGGGCGGTCACCCCTCCACTTT
cdr3_aa: CASSLGRSPLHF

clone_size: .
d_call: TRBD2
v_call: TRBV6-5
j_call: TRBJ2-1
cdr3_nt: TGTGCCAGCAGCCAGACTAGCGGGAGCGTCGATGAGCAGTTCTTC
cdr3_aa: CASSQTSGSVDEQFF

clone_size: few
d_call: .
v_call: TRBV27
j_call: TRBJ2-7
cdr3_nt: TGTGCCATCCACTTCCCCGTCCCCCTGGACCGACCCTCCTACGAGCAGTACTTC
cdr3_aa: CAIHFPVPLDRPSYEQYF

clone_size: .
d_call: .
v_call: TRBV27
j_call: TRBJ2-3
cdr3_nt: TGTGCCAGCAGTCAAGGCGTGATCGGCACAGATACGCAGTATTTT
cdr3_aa: CASSQGVIGTDTQYF

clone_size: .
d_call: .
v_call: TRBV27
j_call: TRBJ1-6
cdr3_nt: TGTGCCAGCAGTCTAACCAATTACCGGGATTTCAATTCACCCCTCCACTTT
cdr3_aa: CASSLTNYRDFNSPLHF

clone_size: .
d_call: .
v_call: TRBV7-9
j_call: TRBJ1-4
cdr3_nt: TGTGCCAGCAGCTTATTGGGGGAACGAGCGGAAAAACTGTTTTTT
cdr3_aa: CASSLLGERAEKLFF

clone_size: .
d_call: .
v_call: TRBV7-9
j_call: TRBJ2-6
cdr3_nt: TGTGCCAGCAGCTTATCCACTGGGGCCAACGTCCTGACTTTC
cdr3_aa: CASSLSTGANVLTF

clone_size: .
d_call: .
v_call: TRBV12-5
j_call: TRBJ2-1
cdr3_nt: TGTGCTAGTGCCCCGTCGGCAGGGACGGGGAGATTCTCCTACAATGAGCAGTTCTTC
cdr3_aa: CASAPSAGTGRFSYNEQFF

clone_size: .
d_call: TRBD2
v_call: TRBV6-1
j_call: TRBJ2-5
cdr3_nt: TGTGCCAGCAGTGAAGGAGGACTAGCGGGGGGCTGGGAGACCCAGTACTTC
cdr3_aa: CASSEGGLAGGWETQYF

clone_size: .
d_call: .
v_call: TRBV6-5
j_call: TRBJ2-7
cdr3_nt: TGTGCCAGCAGTTACTCCGGCCTGCCCCTCGTGGACGAGCAGTACTTC
cdr3_aa: CASSYSGLPLVDEQYF

clone_size: .
d_call: TRBD2
v_call: TRBV5-6
j_call: TRBJ2-5
cdr3_nt: TGTGCCAGCAGCCTAGCGGGGGTGGAGACCCAGTACTTC
cdr3_aa: CASSLAGVETQYF

clone_size: few
d_call: TRBD2
v_call: TRBV25-1
j_call: TRBJ2-7
cdr3_nt: TGTGCCAGCAGTGTCGGGACTAGCGGGGACTCCTACGAGCAGTACTTC
cdr3_aa: CASSVGTSGDSYEQYF

clone_size: .
d_call: TRBD1
v_call: TRBV11-2
j_call: TRBJ2-7
cdr3_nt: TGTGCCAGCAGCTACGACAGGGTATCCTACGAGCAGTACTTC
cdr3_aa: CASSYDRVSYEQYF

clone_size: .
d_call: .
v_call: TRBV9
j_call: TRBJ2-7
cdr3_nt: TGTGCCAGCAGCGTATTTGGGACCGGGGATGGGGAGCAGTACTTC
cdr3_aa: CASSVFGTGDGEQYF

clone_size: .
d_call: TRBD1
v_call: TRBV13
j_call: TRBJ2-7
cdr3_nt: TGTGCCAGCAGCATCGGGGACAGCCCCTACGAGCAGTACTTC
cdr3_aa: CASSIGDSPYEQYF

clone_size: .
d_call: TRBD1
v_call: TRBV7-9
j_call: TRBJ2-7
cdr3_nt: TGTGCCAGCAGACAATCCGGGACAGGGGTCTACGAGCAGTACTTC
cdr3_aa: CASRQSGTGVYEQYF

clone_size: .
d_call: .
v_call: TRBV4-1
j_call: TRBJ1-6
cdr3_nt: TGCGCCAGCAGCCAAGATACGCAGGGCGACTATTCACCCCTCCACTTT
cdr3_aa: CASSQDTQGDYSPLHF

clone_size: once
d_call: .
v_call: TRBV5-6
j_call: TRBJ2-7
cdr3_nt: TGTGCCAGCAGCCGAGGGACATCTACCTACGAGCAGTACTTC
cdr3_aa: CASSRGTSTYEQYF

clone_size: .
d_call: .
v_call: TRBV4-3
j_call: TRBJ2-3
cdr3_nt: TGCGCCAGCAGCCCGGGCGGCACAGATACGCAGTATTTT
cdr3_aa: CASSPGGTDTQYF

clone_size: .
d_call: .
v_call: TRBV10-3
j_call: TRBJ2-6
cdr3_nt: TGTGCCATCAGCGTCCCCCCCTCTGGGGCCAACGTCCTGACTTTC
cdr3_aa: CAISVPPSGANVLTF

clone_size: .
d_call: TRBD2
v_call: TRBV28
j_call: TRBJ2-5
cdr3_nt: TGTGCCAGCAGTCCCCGGTTAGCGGGGAAAAAAGAGACCCAGTACTTC
cdr3_aa: CASSPRLAGKKETQYF

clone_size: once
d_call: .
v_call: TRBV5-8
j_call: TRBJ1-1
cdr3_nt: TGTGCCAGCAGCTCAATTGACGGGACAACTGAAGCTTTCTTT
cdr3_aa: CASSSIDGTTEAFF

clone_size: once
d_call: .
v_call: TRBV7-9
j_call: TRBJ2-6
cdr3_nt: TGTGCCAGCAGCTTAGTGGGGACCGTTCACTCTGGGGCCAACGTCCTGACTTTC
cdr3_aa: CASSLVGTVHSGANVLTF

clone_size: .
d_call: .
v_call: TRBV6-6
j_call: TRBJ2-7
cdr3_nt: TGTGCCAGCAGGGATTGGTACGAGCAGTACTTC
cdr3_aa: CASRDWYEQYF

clone_size: .
d_call: .
v_call: TRBV29-1
j_call: TRBJ2-7
cdr3_nt: TGCAGCGTTGAAACGGACGGGTACGAGCAGTACTTC
cdr3_aa: CSVETDGYEQYF

clone_size: once
d_call: TRBD2
v_call: TRBV4-3
j_call: TRBJ2-2
cdr3_nt: TGCGCCAGCAGCCATATAGCGGGAGGGAGTACCGGGGAGCTGTTTTTT
cdr3_aa: CASSHIAGGSTGELFF

clone_size: .
d_call: TRBD2
v_call: TRBV5-1
j_call: TRBJ2-7
cdr3_nt: TGCGCCAGCAGCTTGGTCCCTCTAGCGGGAGAGGGCTACGAGCAGTACTTC
cdr3_aa: CASSLVPLAGEGYEQYF

clone_size: .
d_call: TRBD2
v_call: TRBV6-5
j_call: TRBJ2-3
cdr3_nt: TGTGCCAGCAGCCCGCAGGGAGGGGGCACAGATACGCAGTATTTT
cdr3_aa: CASSPQGGGTDTQYF

clone_size: .
d_call: TRBD2
v_call: TRBV29-1
j_call: TRBJ2-1
cdr3_nt: TGCAGCGTGGACACTAGCGGGAGTATCTATGAGCAGTTCTTC
cdr3_aa: CSVDTSGSIYEQFF

clone_size: .
d_call: TRBD2
v_call: TRBV27
j_call: TRBJ2-1
cdr3_nt: TGTGCCAGCAGTTCTCCGAGCGGGAGCAGGGATGAGCAGTTCTTC
cdr3_aa: CASSSPSGSRDEQFF

clone_size: .
d_call: TRBD2
v_call: TRBV9
j_call: TRBJ2-1
cdr3_nt: TGTGCCAGCAGCGTGACAATAGCGGGAGTCTACAATGAGCAGTTCTTC
cdr3_aa: CASSVTIAGVYNEQFF

clone_size: .
d_call: .
v_call: TRBV5-4
j_call: TRBJ1-2
cdr3_nt: TGTGCCAGCAGCTTGGTCCAGGGTTATGATGGCTACACCTTC
cdr3_aa: CASSLVQGYDGYTF

clone_size: .
d_call: .
v_call: TRBV11-2
j_call: TRBJ2-7
cdr3_nt: TGTGCCAGCAGCGACCCCAAGATCGGGAGAAAGGCCTACGAGCAGTACTTC
cdr3_aa: CASSDPKIGRKAYEQYF

clone_size: .
d_call: .
v_call: TRBV19
j_call: TRBJ2-7
cdr3_nt: TGTGCCAGTACCGACGGGGGCAACTACGAGCAGTACTTC
cdr3_aa: CASTDGGNYEQYF

clone_size: .
d_call: .
v_call: TRBV4-1
j_call: TRBJ2-7
cdr3_nt: TGCGCCGCAGGGGACGGCTACGAGCAGTACTTC
cdr3_aa: CAAGDGYEQYF

clone_size: .
d_call: .
v_call: TRBV5-4
j_call: TRBJ2-7
cdr3_nt: TGTGCCAGCCGGGACACGCTAAACGAGCAGTACTTC
cdr3_aa: CASRDTLNEQYF

clone_size: .
d_call: .
v_call: TRBV2
j_call: TRBJ2-2
cdr3_nt: TGTGCCAGCAGTGGACAGGATTACACCGGGGAGCTGTTTTTT
cdr3_aa: CASSGQDYTGELFF

clone_size: .
d_call: .
v_call: TRBV28
j_call: TRBJ2-7
cdr3_nt: TGTGCCAGCAGTGTTCCCACACGTTTAGGGGACTCCTACGAGCAGTACTTC
cdr3_aa: CASSVPTRLGDSYEQYF

clone_size: .
d_call: .
v_call: TRBV15
j_call: TRBJ2-5
cdr3_nt: TGTGCCACCAGCAGAGTCGGGGCGGGAGAGACCCAGTACTTC
cdr3_aa: CATSRVGAGETQYF